A selection of T cell receptor beta chains follows, all from one sample in a study of T cells in Graves' hyperthyroidism and ophthalmopathy. Using its own MiXCR run on the multiplex PCR reads, TCRdb lists one record per CDR3 protein. The sample lists under 400,000 distinct CDR3 sequences, around 14% occurring once. What was sequenced was blood. These receptors all come from a woman aged 18 to 35 with Graves' hyperthyroidism that later progressed to Graves' ophthalmopathy. Each CDR3 is given with its conserved first and last residue. A D gene is named only where the DNA matches it firmly. Clone size appears in some rows only: once, few, many, or a class for an expanded clone.

TGTGCCAGCAGCTTAGGTGCGGATGGCGCCGGGGAGCTGTTTTTT,CASSLGADGAGELFF,-,few,TRBV11-2,TRBJ2-2
TGCAGTGCGAAAATAGCGGGAGGTAAACCACATCCCGATGAGCAGTTCTTC,CSAKIAGGKPHPDEQFF,TRBD2,few,TRBV20-1,TRBJ2-1
TGTGCCAGCAGTTACGGGGGGGCGGATGGCTACACCTTC,CASSYGGADGYTF,-,many,TRBV6-2/TRBV6-3,TRBJ1-2
TGTGCCAGCAGCCAACCGGACAGAGATAATCAGCCCCAGCATTTT,CASSQPDRDNQPQHF,-,few,TRBV14,TRBJ1-5
TGTGCCAGCACGACCGGGACAGGACACACCGGGGAGCTGTTTTTT,CASTTGTGHTGELFF,TRBD1,-,TRBV7-9,TRBJ2-2
TGTGCCAGCAGCCTCTTAGCGGGAGGTTGGATCAATGAGCAGTTCTTC,CASSLLAGGWINEQFF,TRBD2,few,TRBV7-6,TRBJ2-1
TGCAGTGCTAGAGATAACAGCCCTCCCTACGAGCAGTACTTC,CSARDNSPPYEQYF,-,-,TRBV20-1,TRBJ2-7
TGTGCCACCAGCAGGGAGGGGGGCATTCAGTACTTC,CATSREGGIQYF,-,-,TRBV15,TRBJ2-4
TGTGCCAGCAGTGACGTGCGGAACCAAGAGACCCAGTACTTC,CASSDVRNQETQYF,-,many,TRBV6-1,TRBJ2-5
TGCGCCAGCAGCTTGGAGGTGGGGGCGGTTTTGTACTTC,CASSLEVGAVLYF,-,few,TRBV5-1,TRBJ2-5
TGCAGTGGAGGCATACAGTTCTTC,CSGGIQFF,-,-,TRBV20-1,TRBJ2-1
TGTGCCAGCAGCTCCTCCGGGACAGACACAAACACGATTCAGTACTTC,CASSSSGTDTNTIQYF,TRBD1,few,TRBV11-2,TRBJ2-4
TGTGCCAGCAGCCAAGGGGGCACCCAGTACTTC,CASSQGGTQYF,-,many,TRBV3-1,TRBJ2-5
TGTGCCAGCAGTTTGGGCTTAATATACACAGATACGCAGTATTTT,CASSLGLIYTDTQYF,-,many,TRBV12-3/TRBV12-4,TRBJ2-3
TGTGCCAGCTCCTACGCGCCGGGACAGGAAAAGACCCAGTACTTC,CASSYAPGQEKTQYF,TRBD1,-,TRBV18,TRBJ2-5
TGTGCCAGCAGCTTAAGGCCCGGGCCTCAAGGAGCTTTCTTT,CASSLRPGPQGAFF,-,many,TRBV13,TRBJ1-1
TGCGCCAGCAGCTTGGCCCAGGTTGCGGGATACGAGCAGTACTTC,CASSLAQVAGYEQYF,-,few,TRBV5-1,TRBJ2-7
TGTGCCACTGCGAAAGGAGGTAACGTGGGAAAACTGTTTTTT,CATAKGGNVGKLFF,-,-,TRBV27,TRBJ1-4
TGTGCCAGCAGTTTCCGACTAGCGGGAGGGCCTCGGTACAATGAGCAGTTCTTC,CASSFRLAGGPRYNEQFF,TRBD2,many,TRBV6-2/TRBV6-3,TRBJ2-1
TGTGCCACCAGTGACCCATCAGGGGAAACCTACAATGAGCAGTTCTTC,CATSDPSGETYNEQFF,-,few,TRBV24-1,TRBJ2-1
TGCAGTGCTAAGTCTCATACTGGGGAGCTGTTTTTT,CSAKSHTGELFF,-,-,TRBV20-1,TRBJ2-2
TGCGCCAGCAGAAATACAGGGAACACTGAAGCTTTCTTT,CASRNTGNTEAFF,-,-,TRBV5-1,TRBJ1-1
TGTGCCAGCAGTTTGGACAGGGTGGACGGAAACACCATATATTTT,CASSLDRVDGNTIYF,TRBD1,few,TRBV6-1,TRBJ1-3
TGTGCCTGGAGTGTAGTCTCGCTAGCGGGTTACAATGAGCAGTTCTTC,CAWSVVSLAGYNEQFF,TRBD2,few,TRBV30,TRBJ2-1
TGTGCCAGTAGTTTACGGGCCCTGAACACTGAAGCTTTCTTT,CASSLRALNTEAFF,-,-,TRBV19,TRBJ1-1
TGTGCCAGCAGTACGGCCTTGGGGGCCGCCTATAATTCACCCCTCCACTTT,CASSTALGAAYNSPLHF,-,-,TRBV28,TRBJ1-6
TGTGCCAGCAGTTTTGAGGCAGGGAACAATCAGCCCCAGCATTTT,CASSFEAGNNQPQHF,-,-,TRBV28,TRBJ1-5
TGCGCCAGCAGCCTCGGAGAAGGGCCAAACATTCAGTACTTC,CASSLGEGPNIQYF,-,-,TRBV13,TRBJ2-4
TGCAGTGCGACACAGGGGGTCACCAAAAACATTCAGTACTTC,CSATQGVTKNIQYF,TRBD1,few,TRBV20-1,TRBJ2-4
TGTGCCTGGACTAGCGGCTCCTACAATGAGCAGTTCTTC,CAWTSGSYNEQFF,TRBD2,many,TRBV30,TRBJ2-1
TGTGCCAGCAGGTTTTTCTCCTCGGGAGGATCGGGGTCACCCCTCCACTTT,CASRFFSSGGSGSPLHF,-,-,TRBV13,TRBJ1-6
TGTGCCAGCCGGGGGGCTGGACAGCCCCAGCATTTT,CASRGAGQPQHF,-,-,TRBV27,TRBJ1-5
TGCGCCAGCAGTGACACTAGGAACACCGGGGAGCTGTTTTTT,CASSDTRNTGELFF,-,-,TRBV10-1,TRBJ2-2
TGCGCCAGCAGCGCAGCGGGAAGGAACAATGAGCAGTTCTTC,CASSAAGRNNEQFF,TRBD2,many,TRBV5-1,TRBJ2-1
TGTGCCAGCAGTCATACCCCGGGGGCAGAAGAAAAACTGTTTTTT,CASSHTPGAEEKLFF,-,few,TRBV7-9,TRBJ1-4
TGTGCCAGTAGAAGGACTAGCGGGAGATCGTTTGAGCAGTTCTTC,CASRRTSGRSFEQFF,TRBD2,-,TRBV19,TRBJ2-1
TGTGCCAGCAGGGACCCCGCCCGGGACAGAAAGCCCGAGCAGTACTTC,CASRDPARDRKPEQYF,TRBD1,few,TRBV2,TRBJ2-7
TGTGCCAGCAGCATTGGACAGGGGGCGGGAACTGAAGCTTTCTTT,CASSIGQGAGTEAFF,TRBD1,many,TRBV5-5,TRBJ1-1
TGTGCCAGCAGCTCCTCCGCGGACAACCCCGGGGAGCTGTTTTTT,CASSSSADNPGELFF,-,-,TRBV11-3,TRBJ2-2
TGTGCCAGCAGCAGCTTGGGGAGGAGGCAGGGAAGGGCCTACGAGCAGTACTTC,CASSSLGRRQGRAYEQYF,-,-,TRBV11-2,TRBJ2-7
TGTGCCAGCAGCTTAATCGGGGGTGAAGCCGGGGAGCTGTTTTTT,CASSLIGGEAGELFF,-,few,TRBV7-3,TRBJ2-2
TGTGCCAGCAGTTACTGGGGCAGGGGTGTGGCCGGGGAGCTGTTTTTT,CASSYWGRGVAGELFF,-,few,TRBV6-5,TRBJ2-2
TGTGCCAGCAGCTCCCCTAGGATCCCCTATGGCTACACCTTC,CASSSPRIPYGYTF,-,many,TRBV28,TRBJ1-2
TGCAGTGCTAGTAGTAGGGTCCTCACCCTCAATGAGCAGTTCTTC,CSASSRVLTLNEQFF,-,many,TRBV20-1,TRBJ2-1
TGTGCCAGCAGGCCCCCCCTACTAGAGGAAGAGACCCAGTACTTC,CASRPPLLEEETQYF,-,many,TRBV6-1,TRBJ2-5
TGTGCCAGCAGCAATCCTTCAGGAGGCTACACCTTC,CASSNPSGGYTF,-,-,TRBV9,TRBJ1-2
TGTGCCAGCAGGGTGGGAGGACCTTCAGGGACCCAGTACTTC,CASRVGGPSGTQYF,-,-,TRBV6-2/TRBV6-3,TRBJ2-5
TGCAGTGCTGCCCCCGGGGTGCGAGAGACCCAGTACTTC,CSAAPGVRETQYF,-,many,TRBV20-1,TRBJ2-5
TGTGCCAGCAGTTTAGCCGGGGGCGAAAAACTGTTTTTT,CASSLAGGEKLFF,-,-,TRBV12-3/TRBV12-4,TRBJ1-4
TGCAGCGTTTCGGGGGGTGAGACCCAGTACTTC,CSVSGGETQYF,TRBD2,-,TRBV29-1,TRBJ2-5
TGTGCCAGCAGCTCAAACGCCTTAGTCTATGGCTACACCTTC,CASSSNALVYGYTF,-,few,TRBV5-8,TRBJ1-2
TGTGCCAGCAGTTACGAGACAGGGTATAATTCACCCCTCCACTTT,CASSYETGYNSPLHF,TRBD1,-,TRBV6-5,TRBJ1-6
TGTGCCAGCAGTAAAGGGCAAGAGACCCAGTACTTC,CASSKGQETQYF,-,few,TRBV6-1,TRBJ2-5
TGCAGTGCTAGAGAGAATGACTTATACACTCATAATTCACCCCTCCACTTT,CSARENDLYTHNSPLHF,-,many,TRBV20-1,TRBJ1-6
TGCAGTGCAAAGGGACTAGCGGGAGGACTTGAGCAGTTCTTC,CSAKGLAGGLEQFF,TRBD2,many,TRBV20-1,TRBJ2-1
TGTGCCAGCAGCGTAGGGGGGAGGACTGAAGCTTTCTTT,CASSVGGRTEAFF,-,-,TRBV9,TRBJ1-1
TGTGCCAGCAGTAGACCGGGGTCTGGGGCCAACGTCCTGACTTTC,CASSRPGSGANVLTF,-,-,TRBV6-1,TRBJ2-6
TGCAGTGCTAGCCTCGATCGTCCGGATCAGGGTTTTGGGCCGCAGTTCTTC,CSASLDRPDQGFGPQFF,-,many,TRBV20-1,TRBJ2-1